Sequencing of this TCR beta chain was carried out in a study of blood T cells in healthy people across ages. Study-level background: About one barcoded beta molecule per two T cells was the capture yield of template switching.

The V gene lost 1 base and the J gene lost 4 bases, with 8 bases spanning the gap. This CDR3 is built from 14 residues. Individuals who donated were healthy Caucasians from Russia aged roughly 6 to 90. Per-sample yields of isolated PBMCs were at least 6 million. Combining a sample-barcoded 5' primer with a J-beta primer mix, a second PCR ran for 7 to 11 cycles. The template-switch adaptor, which had 12 random nucleotides, put a tag on each cDNA molecule. TCRdb redid the calling of the 5' RACE reads with MiXCR, one entry per CDR3 protein. The sample has over a million distinct CDR3 sequences, around 40% seen once.

V is TRBV12-3 or TRBV12-4 and J is TRBJ2-1; no definite D call. This TCR derives from a woman aged 18-29 years in good health. Sequencing was performed on blood. The CDR3 bases are TGTGCCAGCAGTTTAGTGGCAATATACAATGAGCAGTTCTTC. It is translated as CASSLVAIYNEQFF.